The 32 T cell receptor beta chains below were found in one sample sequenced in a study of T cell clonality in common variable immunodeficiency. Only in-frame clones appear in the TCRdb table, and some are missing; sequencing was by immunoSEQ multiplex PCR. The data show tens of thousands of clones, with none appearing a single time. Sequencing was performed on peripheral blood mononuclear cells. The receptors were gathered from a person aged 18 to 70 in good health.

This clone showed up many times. The CDR3 DNA, read in part, is TGCGCCAGCACCACACGACAGGGGTTACCAGGGAACACC. Protein: CASTTRQGLPGNT. The full CDR3 sequence reads CASTTRQGLPGNTIYF. The J gene is TRBJ1-3, the V gene TRBV5-1; 8 bases are a match to TRBD1. The CDR3 end lies 3 residues beyond the end of the read and is filled in from the germline J gene. The CDR3 consists of 16 residues. V was clipped by 6 bases and J by 7 bases; unmatched bases: 15. From germline, CDR1 is SGHRS and CDR2 YFSETQ. Complete variable domain (other parts from reference TRBV5-1 and TRBJ1-3): KAGVTQTPRYLIKTRGQQVTLSCSPISGHRSVSWYQQTPGQGLQFLFEYFSETQRNKGNFPGRFSGRQFSNSRSEMNVSTLELGDSALYLCASTTRQGLPGNTIYFGEGSWLTVV.

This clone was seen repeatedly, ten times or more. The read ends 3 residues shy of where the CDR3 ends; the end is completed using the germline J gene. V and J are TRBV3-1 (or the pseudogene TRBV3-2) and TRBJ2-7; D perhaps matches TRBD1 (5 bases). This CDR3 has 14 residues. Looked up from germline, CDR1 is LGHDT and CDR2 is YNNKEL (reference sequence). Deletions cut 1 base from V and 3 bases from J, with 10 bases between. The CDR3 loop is CASSQVRQNYEQYF. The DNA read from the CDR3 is TGTGCCAGCAGCCAAGTGAGACAGAACTACGAG.

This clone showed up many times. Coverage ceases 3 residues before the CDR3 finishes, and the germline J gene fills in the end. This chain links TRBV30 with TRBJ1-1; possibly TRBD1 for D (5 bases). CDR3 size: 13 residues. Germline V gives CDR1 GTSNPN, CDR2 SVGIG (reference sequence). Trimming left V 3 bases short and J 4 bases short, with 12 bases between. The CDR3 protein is CAWSPPGLTEAFF. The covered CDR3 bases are TGTGCCTGGAGCCCTCCGGGACTCACTGAA.

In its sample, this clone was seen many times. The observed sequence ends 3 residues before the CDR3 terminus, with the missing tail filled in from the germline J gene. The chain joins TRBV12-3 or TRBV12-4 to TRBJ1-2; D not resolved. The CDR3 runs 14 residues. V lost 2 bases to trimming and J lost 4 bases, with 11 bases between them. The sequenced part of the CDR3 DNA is TGTGCCAGCAGTTTATTTCACGGTTCCTATGGC. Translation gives CASSLFHGSYG. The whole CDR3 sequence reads CASSLFHGSYGYTF.

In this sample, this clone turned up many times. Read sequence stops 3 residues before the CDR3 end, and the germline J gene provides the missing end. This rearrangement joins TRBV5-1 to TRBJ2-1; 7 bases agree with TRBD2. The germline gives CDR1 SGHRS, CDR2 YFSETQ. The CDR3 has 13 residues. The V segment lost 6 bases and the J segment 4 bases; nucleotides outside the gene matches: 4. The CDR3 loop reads CASIGTTYNEQFF. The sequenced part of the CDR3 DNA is TGCGCCAGCATAGGGACTACATACAATGAG. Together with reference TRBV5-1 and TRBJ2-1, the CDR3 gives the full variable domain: KAGVTQTPRYLIKTRGQQVTLSCSPISGHRSVSWYQQTPGQGLQFLFEYFSETQRNKGNFPGRFSGRQFSNSRSEMNVSTLELGDSALYLCASIGTTYNEQFFGPGTRLTVL.

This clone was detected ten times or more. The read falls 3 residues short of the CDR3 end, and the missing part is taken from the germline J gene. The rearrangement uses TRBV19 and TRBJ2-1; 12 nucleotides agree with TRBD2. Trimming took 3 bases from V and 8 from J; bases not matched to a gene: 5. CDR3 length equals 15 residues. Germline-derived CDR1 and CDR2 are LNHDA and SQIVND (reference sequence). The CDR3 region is CASSMTSGSFDEQFF. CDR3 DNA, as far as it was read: TGTGCCAGTAGTATGACTAGCGGGAGTTTCGATGAG. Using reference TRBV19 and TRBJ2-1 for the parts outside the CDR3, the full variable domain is DGGITQSPKYLFRKEGQNVTLSCEQNLNHDAMYWYRQDPGQGLRLIYYSQIVNDFQKGDIAEGYSVSREKKESFPLTVTSAQKNPTAFYLCASSMTSGSFDEQFFGPGTRLTVL.

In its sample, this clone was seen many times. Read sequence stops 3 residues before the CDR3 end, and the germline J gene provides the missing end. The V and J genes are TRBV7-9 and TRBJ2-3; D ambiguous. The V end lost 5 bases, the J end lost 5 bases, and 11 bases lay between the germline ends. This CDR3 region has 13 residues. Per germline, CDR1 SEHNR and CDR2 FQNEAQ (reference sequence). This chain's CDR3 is CASSNRLGDTQYF. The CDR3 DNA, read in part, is TGTGCCAGCAGCAACCGACTGGGAGATACG.

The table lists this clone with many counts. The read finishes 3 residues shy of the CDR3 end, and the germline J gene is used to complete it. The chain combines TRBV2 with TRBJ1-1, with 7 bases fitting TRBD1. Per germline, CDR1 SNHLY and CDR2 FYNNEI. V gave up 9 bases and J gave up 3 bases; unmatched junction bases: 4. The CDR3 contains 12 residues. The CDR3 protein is CARKTGYTEAFF. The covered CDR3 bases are TGTGCCAGAAAGACAGGGTACACTGAA.

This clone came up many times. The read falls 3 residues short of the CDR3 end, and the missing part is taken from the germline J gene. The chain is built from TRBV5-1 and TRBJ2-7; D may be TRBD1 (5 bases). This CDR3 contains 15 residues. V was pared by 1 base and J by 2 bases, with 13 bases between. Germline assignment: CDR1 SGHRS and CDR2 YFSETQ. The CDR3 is CASSLWLGPTYEQYF. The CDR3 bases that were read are TGCGCCAGCAGCTTGTGGCTGGGGCCTACCTACGAG.

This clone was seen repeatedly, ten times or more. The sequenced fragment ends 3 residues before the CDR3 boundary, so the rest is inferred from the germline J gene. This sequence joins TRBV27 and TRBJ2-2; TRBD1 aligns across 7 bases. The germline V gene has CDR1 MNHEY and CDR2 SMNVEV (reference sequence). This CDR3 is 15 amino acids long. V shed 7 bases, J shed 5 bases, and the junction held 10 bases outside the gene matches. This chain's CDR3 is CASTADRKGTGELFF. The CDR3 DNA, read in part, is TGTGCCAGCACCGCGGACAGGAAAGGGACCGGGGAG.

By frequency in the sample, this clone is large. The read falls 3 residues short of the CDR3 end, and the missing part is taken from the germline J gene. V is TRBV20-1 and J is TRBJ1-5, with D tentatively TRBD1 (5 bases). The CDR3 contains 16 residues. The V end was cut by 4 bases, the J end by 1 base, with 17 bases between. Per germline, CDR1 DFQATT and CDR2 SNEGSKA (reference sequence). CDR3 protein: CSATSPTVVSNQPQHF. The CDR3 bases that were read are TGCAGTGCTACATCCCCGACAGTCGTCAGCAATCAGCCC.

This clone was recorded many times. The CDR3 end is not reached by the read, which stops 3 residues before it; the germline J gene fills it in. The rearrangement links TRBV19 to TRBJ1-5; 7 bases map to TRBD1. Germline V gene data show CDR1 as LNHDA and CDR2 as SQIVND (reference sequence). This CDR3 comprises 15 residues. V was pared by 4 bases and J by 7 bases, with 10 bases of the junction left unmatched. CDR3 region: CASSTRGQRYQPQHF. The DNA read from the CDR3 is TGTGCCAGTAGTACCCGGGGACAGAGGTACCAGCCC.

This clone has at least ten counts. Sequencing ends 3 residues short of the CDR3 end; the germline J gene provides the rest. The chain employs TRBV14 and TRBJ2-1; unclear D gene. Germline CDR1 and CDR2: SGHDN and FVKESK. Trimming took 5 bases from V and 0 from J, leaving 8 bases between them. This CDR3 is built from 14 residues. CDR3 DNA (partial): TGTGCCAGCAGCTCCCCCGGCTCCTACAATGAG. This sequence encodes CASSSPGSYNE. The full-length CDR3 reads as CASSSPGSYNEQFF. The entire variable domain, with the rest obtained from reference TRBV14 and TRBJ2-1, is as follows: EAGVTQFPSHSVIEKGQTVTLRCDPISGHDNLYWYRRVMGKEIKFLLHFVKESKQDESGMPNNRFLAERTGGTYSTLKVQPAELEDSGVYFCASSSPGSYNEQFFGPGTRLTVL.

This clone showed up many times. The CDR3 region is CASSTRTGGPYNEQFF. The sequenced CDR3 bases are TGTGCCAGTAGTACCCGGACAGGGGGCCCATACAATGAG. J is TRBJ2-1 and V is TRBV19, with 11 positions matching TRBD1. With the read ending 3 residues before the CDR3 end, the germline J gene is used to fill in that end. The CDR3 sequence is 16 residues long. The ends lost 4 bases at V and 4 bases at J; junction bases unmatched: 6. Germline-derived CDR1 and CDR2 are LNHDA and SQIVND (reference sequence).

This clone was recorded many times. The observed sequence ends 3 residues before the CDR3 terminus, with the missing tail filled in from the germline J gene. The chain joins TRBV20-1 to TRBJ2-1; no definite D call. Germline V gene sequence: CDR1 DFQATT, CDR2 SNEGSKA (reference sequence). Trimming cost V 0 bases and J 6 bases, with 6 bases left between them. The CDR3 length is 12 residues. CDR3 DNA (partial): TGCAGTGCTAGAGAATATTCCAATGAG. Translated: CSAREYSNE. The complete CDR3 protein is CSAREYSNEQFF.

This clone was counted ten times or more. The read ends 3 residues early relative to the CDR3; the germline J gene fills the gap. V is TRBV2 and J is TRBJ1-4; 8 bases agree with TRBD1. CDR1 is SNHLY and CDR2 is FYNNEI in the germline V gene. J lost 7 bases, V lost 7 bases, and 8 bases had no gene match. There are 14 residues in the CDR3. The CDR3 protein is CASKMTGALEKLFF. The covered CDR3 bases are TGTGCCAGCAAGATGACAGGGGCGCTTGAAAAA.

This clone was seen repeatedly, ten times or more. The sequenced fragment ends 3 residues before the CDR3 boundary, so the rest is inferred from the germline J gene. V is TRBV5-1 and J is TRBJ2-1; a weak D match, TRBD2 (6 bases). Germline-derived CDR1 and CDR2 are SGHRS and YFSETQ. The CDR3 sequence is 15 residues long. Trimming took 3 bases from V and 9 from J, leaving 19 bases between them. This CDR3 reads CASSSRLGHNGEQFF. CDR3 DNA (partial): TGCGCCAGCAGCTCGCGACTAGGCCATAATGGTGAG.

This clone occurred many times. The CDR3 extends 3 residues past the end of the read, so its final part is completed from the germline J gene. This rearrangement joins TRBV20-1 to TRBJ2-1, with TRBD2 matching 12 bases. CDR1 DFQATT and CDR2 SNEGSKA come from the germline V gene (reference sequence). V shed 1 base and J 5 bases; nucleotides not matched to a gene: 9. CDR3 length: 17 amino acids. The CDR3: CSARAPGRTSGNNEQFF. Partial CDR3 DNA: TGCAGTGCTAGAGCCCCAGGCCGGACTAGCGGGAACAATGAG.

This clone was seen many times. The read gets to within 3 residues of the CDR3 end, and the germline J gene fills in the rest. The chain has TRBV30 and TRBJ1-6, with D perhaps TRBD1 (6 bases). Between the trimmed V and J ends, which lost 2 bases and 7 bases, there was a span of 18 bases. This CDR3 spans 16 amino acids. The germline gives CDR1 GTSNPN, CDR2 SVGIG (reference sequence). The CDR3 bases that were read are TGTGCCTGGAGTATTCAACCGGGACAACGAAATTCACCC. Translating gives CAWSIQPGQRNSP. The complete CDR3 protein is CAWSIQPGQRNSPLHF.

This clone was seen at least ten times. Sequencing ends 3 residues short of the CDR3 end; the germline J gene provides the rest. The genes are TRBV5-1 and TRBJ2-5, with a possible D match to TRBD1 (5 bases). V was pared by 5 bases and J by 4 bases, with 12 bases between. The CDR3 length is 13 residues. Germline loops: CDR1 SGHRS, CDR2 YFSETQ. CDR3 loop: CASSYFRGETQYF. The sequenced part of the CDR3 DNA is TGCGCCAGCAGTTACTTTAGGGGAGAGACC.

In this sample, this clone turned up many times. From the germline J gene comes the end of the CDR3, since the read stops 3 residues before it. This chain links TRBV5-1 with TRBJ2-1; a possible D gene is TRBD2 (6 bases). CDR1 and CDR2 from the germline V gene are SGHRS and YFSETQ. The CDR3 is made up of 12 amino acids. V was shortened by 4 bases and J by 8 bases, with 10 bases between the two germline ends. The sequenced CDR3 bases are TGCGCCAGCAGCGAGACTAGTTATGAG. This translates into CASSETSYE. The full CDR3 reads CASSETSYEQFF.

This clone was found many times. The CDR3 DNA, read in part, is TGTGCCAGCAGTTCGGGGGCGGGGGCAGTACAT. Protein: CASSSGAGAVH. The full CDR3 reads CASSSGAGAVHQYF. V is TRBV28 and J is TRBJ2-4; D perhaps matches TRBD2 (7 bases). The read falls 3 residues short of the CDR3 end, and the missing part is taken from the germline J gene. Per the germline V gene, CDR1 is MDHEN and CDR2 is SYDVKM. The CDR3 has 14 residues. The variable domain in full, with the rest retrieved from reference TRBV28 and TRBJ2-4, is DVKVTQSSRYLVKRTGEKVFLECVQDMDHENMFWYRQDPGLGLRLIYFSYDVKMKEKGDIPEGYSVSREKKERFSLILESASTNQTSMYLCASSSGAGAVHQYFGAGTRLSVL.

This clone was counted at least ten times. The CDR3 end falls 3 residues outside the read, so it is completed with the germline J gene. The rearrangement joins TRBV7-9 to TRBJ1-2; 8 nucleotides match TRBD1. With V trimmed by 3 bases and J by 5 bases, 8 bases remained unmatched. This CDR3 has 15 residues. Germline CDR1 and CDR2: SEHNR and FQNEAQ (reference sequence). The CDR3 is CASSFHQDRDYGYTF. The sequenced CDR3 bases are TGTGCCAGCAGCTTCCACCAGGACAGGGATTATGGC.

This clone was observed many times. The CDR3 protein is CASSYSEADEQFF. The sequenced part of the CDR3 DNA is TGTGCCAGCAGTTATTCGGAAGCGGATGAG. V gene TRBV6-2 or TRBV6-3 combines with J gene TRBJ2-1; maybe TRBD2 (5 bases). The read comes to an end 3 residues before the CDR3 does, leaving the germline J gene to fill in the end. The CDR3 length is 13 residues. The germline CDR1 and CDR2 sequences are MNHEY and SVGEGT. Trimming took off 3 bases at V and 8 bases at J, with 11 bases between the two ends.

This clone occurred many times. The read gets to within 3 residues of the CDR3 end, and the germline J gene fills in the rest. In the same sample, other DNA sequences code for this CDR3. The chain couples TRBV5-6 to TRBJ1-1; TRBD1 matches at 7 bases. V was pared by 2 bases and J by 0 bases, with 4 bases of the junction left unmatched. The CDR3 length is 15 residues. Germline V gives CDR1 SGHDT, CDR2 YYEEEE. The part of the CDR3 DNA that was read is TGTGCCAGCAGCTTATACAGGGGAATGAACACTGAA. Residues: CASSLYRGMNTE. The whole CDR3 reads CASSLYRGMNTEAFF.

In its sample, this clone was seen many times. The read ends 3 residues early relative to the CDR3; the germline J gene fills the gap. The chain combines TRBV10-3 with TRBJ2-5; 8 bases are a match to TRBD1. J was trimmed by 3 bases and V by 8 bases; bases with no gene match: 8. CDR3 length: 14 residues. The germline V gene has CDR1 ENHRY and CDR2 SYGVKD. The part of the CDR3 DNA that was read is TGTGCCATCGGTTATGGACAGGGTAAAGAGACC. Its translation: CAIGYGQGKET. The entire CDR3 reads CAIGYGQGKETQYF.

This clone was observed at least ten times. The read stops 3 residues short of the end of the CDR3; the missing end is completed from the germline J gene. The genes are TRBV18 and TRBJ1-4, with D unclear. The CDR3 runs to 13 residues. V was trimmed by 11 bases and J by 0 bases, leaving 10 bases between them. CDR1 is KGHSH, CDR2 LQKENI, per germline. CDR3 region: CASNSPTNEKLFF. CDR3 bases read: TGTGCCTCTAACAGCCCAACTAATGAAAAA.

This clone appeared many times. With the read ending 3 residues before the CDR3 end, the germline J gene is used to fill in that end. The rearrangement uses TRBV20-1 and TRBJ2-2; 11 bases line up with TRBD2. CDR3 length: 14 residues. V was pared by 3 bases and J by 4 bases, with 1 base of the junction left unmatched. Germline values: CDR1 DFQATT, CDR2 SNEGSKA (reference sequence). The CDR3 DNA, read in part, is TGCAGTGCTAGTACTAGCGGGAGCACCGGGGAG. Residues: CSASTSGSTGE. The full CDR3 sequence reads CSASTSGSTGELFF.

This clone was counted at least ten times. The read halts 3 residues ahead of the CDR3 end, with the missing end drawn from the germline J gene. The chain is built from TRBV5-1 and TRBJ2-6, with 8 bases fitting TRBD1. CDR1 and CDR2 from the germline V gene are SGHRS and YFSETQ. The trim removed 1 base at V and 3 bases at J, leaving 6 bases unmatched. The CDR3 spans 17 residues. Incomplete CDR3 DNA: TGCGCCAGCAGCTTGTACCAGGGGGCAGGTGGGGCCAACGTC. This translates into CASSLYQGAGGANV. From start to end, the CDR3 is CASSLYQGAGGANVLTF. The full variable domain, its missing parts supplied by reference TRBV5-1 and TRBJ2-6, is KAGVTQTPRYLIKTRGQQVTLSCSPISGHRSVSWYQQTPGQGLQFLFEYFSETQRNKGNFPGRFSGRQFSNSRSEMNVSTLELGDSALYLCASSLYQGAGGANVLTFGAGSRLTVL.

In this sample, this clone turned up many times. Partial CDR3 DNA: TGTGCCTGGAGTGCCACAGGGAATACGAATGAAAAA. As protein: CAWSATGNTNEK. In full, the CDR3 is CAWSATGNTNEKLFF. The chain links TRBV30 to TRBJ1-4; tentatively, D is TRBD1 (6 bases). The DNA ends 3 residues before the CDR3 does, and the rest of the CDR3 is filled in from the germline J gene. Between the trimmed V and J ends, which lost 1 base and 5 bases, there was a span of 14 bases. Germline values: CDR1 GTSNPN, CDR2 SVGIG (reference sequence). The CDR3 contains 15 residues. Full variable domain (outside the CDR3, taken from reference TRBV30 and TRBJ1-4): SQTIHQWPATLVQPVGSPLSLECTVEGTSNPNLYWYRQAAGRGLQLLFYSVGIGQISSEVPQNLSASRPQDRQFILSSKKLLLSDSGFYLCAWSATGNTNEKLFFGSGTQLSVL.

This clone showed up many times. The part of the CDR3 DNA that was read is TGCGCCAGCAGCTTGGGGGGGCGGACAAGCACAGATACG. Its protein product is CASSLGGRTSTDT. The full CDR3 is CASSLGGRTSTDTQYF. This rearrangement joins TRBV5-1 to TRBJ2-3; the D gene is possibly TRBD1 (6 bases). The CDR3 goes on 3 residues after the read ends, and that part is filled in from the germline J gene. The V end lost 0 bases, the J end lost 0 bases, and 11 bases lay between the germline ends. CDR1 SGHRS and CDR2 YFSETQ come from the germline V gene. This CDR3 comprises 16 residues.

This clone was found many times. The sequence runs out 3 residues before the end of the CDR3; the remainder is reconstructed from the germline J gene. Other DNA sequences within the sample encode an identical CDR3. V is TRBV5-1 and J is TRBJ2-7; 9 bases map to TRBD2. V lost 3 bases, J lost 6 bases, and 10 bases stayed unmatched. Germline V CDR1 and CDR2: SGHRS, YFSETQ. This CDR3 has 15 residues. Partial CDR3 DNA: TGCGCCAGCAGCTCCCCTAGCGGGATGAGCGGCGAG. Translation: CASSSPSGMSGE. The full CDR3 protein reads CASSSPSGMSGEQYF. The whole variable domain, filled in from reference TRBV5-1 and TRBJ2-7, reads KAGVTQTPRYLIKTRGQQVTLSCSPISGHRSVSWYQQTPGQGLQFLFEYFSETQRNKGNFPGRFSGRQFSNSRSEMNVSTLELGDSALYLCASSSPSGMSGEQYFGPGTRLTVT.